This T cell receptor (beta chain) was captured by sequencing in a study of cytomegalovirus exposure and HLA in healthy donors. At the level of the study: One earlier analysis, a look at 150 million to 200 million T cells, found some 100 million unique TCR beta sequences. Notes on the study in general: Reports showed the classifier diagnosing cytomegalovirus status with high specificity and sensitivity. One cluster of highly shared sequence variants probably arose as a sequencing artifact.

60 Vbeta and 13 Jbeta primers were used in PCR. Method: immunoSEQ multiplex PCR; TCRdb's copy keeps in-frame clones and lacks some. The table lists some 190,000 clones, 75% to 85% of them singletons. Only one count was recorded for this clone. Its antigen is as yet unknown. The V gene lost 8 bases and the J gene lost 5 bases, with 10 bases spanning the gap. The CDR3 runs 11 residues. CDR1 SNHLY and CDR2 FYNNEI come from the germline V gene. The receptor's source is a man aged 18-30 years in good health and CMV-seronegative. The V call is TRBV2, the J call TRBJ2-7, with D possibly TRBD2 on 6 matching bases. Source material: PBMCs. As DNA, the CDR3 is TGTGCCAGCGCGGGGATTGACGAGCAGTACTTC. Its translation is CASAGIDEQYF.